The 14 T cell receptor beta chains given below trace back to one sample, sequenced in a study of OX40 agonist ivuxolimab in advanced cancers. Clones were sequenced by immunoSEQ multiplex PCR, and TCRdb holds only the in-frame ones, with some missing. Of 65,000 or so clones listed, roughly 90% are singletons. The sequencing here drew on CD4+ or CD8+ T cells sorted from blood, taken in a trial of the OX40 agonist ivuxolimab. Receptors were obtained from an adult with an advanced solid tumor such as melanoma, head and neck, liver or kidney cancer.

This clone has just a few counts. The chain couples TRBV18 to TRBJ2-5; D is undetermined. Germline V gene data show CDR1 as KGHSH and CDR2 as LQKENI. This CDR3 region has 15 residues. Between the trimmed V and J ends, which lost 2 bases and 1 base, there was a span of 11 bases. CDR3: CASSPSLGSQETQYF. The DNA for the CDR3 is TGTGCCAGCTCACCATCGTTGGGGTCCCAAGAGACCCAGTACTTC.

The CDR3 DNA sequence: TGTGCCAGCAGCTTAGAAAACAGGGGGCTCGGCAATCAGCCCCAGCATTTT. As protein: CASSLENRGLGNQPQHF. This chain joins TRBV7-8 and TRBJ1-5; 9 positions agree with TRBD1. The CDR3 runs to 17 residues. CDR1 SGHVS and CDR2 FQNEAQ come from the germline V gene. V dropped 1 base and J dropped 2; count of bases not matched to a gene: 6.

V is TRBV5-1 and J is TRBJ1-2; unclear D gene. CDR3 length: 14 amino acids. Between the trimmed V and J ends, which lost 0 bases and 2 bases, there was a span of 8 bases. CDR1 is SGHRS, CDR2 YFSETQ, per germline. CDR3: CASSLGEPNYGYTF. The CDR3 DNA reads as TGCGCCAGCAGCTTGGGGGAACCCAACTATGGCTACACCTTC.

The V call is TRBV19, the J call TRBJ2-6; 11 bases line up with TRBD1. The CDR3 is 20 amino acids. The junction had 10 bases not matched to a gene; V was cut back by 3 bases and J by 0 bases. The germline gives CDR1 LNHDA, CDR2 SQIVND (reference sequence). The CDR3 loop reads CASSIEGDRGRNSGANVLTF. The CDR3 bases are TGTGCCAGTAGTATTGAGGGGGACAGGGGGAGAAACTCTGGGGCCAACGTCCTGACTTTC.

This chain joins TRBV4-3 and TRBJ2-5; 11 nucleotides line up with TRBD2. V shed 5 bases and J 2 bases; nucleotides not matched to a gene: 4. The CDR3 totals 15 residues. Germline values: CDR1 LGHNA, CDR2 YSLEER. The CDR3 is CASSIGTSGQETQYF. The CDR3 region has the DNA TGCGCCAGCAGCATCGGGACTAGCGGACAAGAGACCCAGTACTTC.

The chain joins TRBV7-9 to TRBJ2-6; possibly TRBD2 for D (5 bases). With 5 bases removed from V and 3 bases from J, the gap between germline ends came to 11 bases. The CDR3 length is 15 residues. Germline loops: CDR1 SEHNR, CDR2 FQNEAQ (reference sequence). For the CDR3, the DNA is TGTGCCAGCAGCCGGCGGGCTAGTGGGGCCAACGTCCTGACTTTC. This gives the protein CASSRRASGANVLTF.

The gene calls are TRBV4-3 and TRBJ2-1; 10 bases are a match to TRBD2. J gave up 6 bases and V 1 base, and 6 bases lay outside the gene matches. The CDR3 totals 16 residues. Germline V CDR1 and CDR2: LGHNA, YSLEER. CDR3 bases: TGCGCCAGCAGCCAAGGAGGTCTAGCGGGAGCCAATGAGCAGTTCTTC. It codes for CASSQGGLAGANEQFF.

The chain uses TRBV6-5 and TRBJ1-5; no clear D. CDR3 length: 14 residues. Germline V CDR1 and CDR2: MNHEY, SVGAGI. V lost 6 bases to trimming and J lost 4 bases, with 13 bases between them. CDR3 in amino acids: CASRADTKNQPQHF. CDR3 DNA: TGTGCCAGCAGAGCAGACACCAAAAATCAGCCCCAGCATTTT.

V gene TRBV20-1 combines with J gene TRBJ1-1, with D possibly TRBD1 on 5 matching bases. The CDR3 has 11 amino acids. V dropped 7 bases and J dropped 8 bases, with 14 bases sitting between them. Germline V gene sequence: CDR1 DFQATT, CDR2 SNEGSKA (reference sequence). CDR3 residues: CSVQVTSEAFF. The DNA of the CDR3 is TGCAGTGTACAGGTCACATCCGAAGCTTTCTTT.

In this sample, this clone turned up once. The V and J genes are TRBV7-3 and TRBJ2-1, with D perhaps TRBD1 (6 bases). This CDR3 contains 13 residues. The germline V gene encodes CDR1 SGHTA and CDR2 FQGTGA. V shed 6 bases and J shed 5 bases, with 11 bases lying between them. The CDR3 nucleotides are TGTGCCAGCAGACAGGGTCCCAACAATGAGCAGTTCTTC. This gives the protein CASRQGPNNEQFF.

The V gene is TRBV6-5, the J gene TRBJ2-1; 8 bases fit TRBD2. With V trimmed by 7 bases and J by 2 bases, 7 bases remained unmatched. Per germline, CDR1 MNHEY and CDR2 SVGAGI. The CDR3 is 15 residues long. This CDR3 is CASTPPAGAYNEQFF. The CDR3 nucleotides are TGTGCCAGCACCCCCCCAGCGGGGGCCTACAATGAGCAGTTCTTC.

A single count supports this clone. V usage is TRBV29-1 and J usage is TRBJ1-3; TRBD1 is a possible D gene (5 bases). The CDR3 has 14 amino acids. The germline V and J ends were trimmed by 5 bases and 7 bases, with 18 bases remaining between them. Germline CDR1 and CDR2: SQVTM and ANQGSEA. The CDR3 region is CSVLNLGGPNTIYF. The CDR3 region has the DNA TGCAGCGTTTTGAATCTGGGGGGACCGAACACCATATATTTT.

The rearrangement joins TRBV19 to TRBJ2-4; D is perhaps TRBD1 (6 bases). CDR1 is LNHDA and CDR2 is SQIVND in the germline V gene (reference sequence). Trimming cost V 3 bases and J 1 base, with 16 bases left between them. The CDR3 spans 17 residues. The CDR3: CASSMRTVFIAKNIQYF. Written as DNA, the CDR3 is TGTGCCAGTAGTATGAGGACAGTTTTCATCGCCAAAAACATTCAGTACTTC. Variable domain in full (rest from reference TRBV19 and TRBJ2-4): DGGITQSPKYLFRKEGQNVTLSCEQNLNHDAMYWYRQDPGQGLRLIYYSQIVNDFQKGDIAEGYSVSREKKESFPLTVTSAQKNPTAFYLCASSMRTVFIAKNIQYFGAGTRLSVL.

The chain combines TRBV5-8 with TRBJ2-3; TRBD1 might be the D (6 bases). Germline V gene lookup returns CDR1 SGHTS and CDR2 YDEGEE. CDR3 length: 16 amino acids. V gave up 3 bases and J gave up 3 bases, with 17 bases separating them. The CDR3 region has the DNA TGTGCCAGCAGCTGGACAGTGGTACGACTAACAGATACGCAGTATTTT. Protein sequence: CASSWTVVRLTDTQYF.